Following are 27 T cell receptor beta chains from one sample sequenced in a study of blood T cell repertoires in COVID-19. Only in-frame clones appear in the TCRdb table, and some are missing; sequencing was by immunoSEQ multiplex PCR. In the table there are approximately 270,000 clones, about 89% of which are singletons. The source material was PBMCs or T cells enriched from blood (not recorded which). The receptors originated from a human donor in a cohort exposed to, infected with or recovered from COVID-19 (not recorded which). The donor label of this sample is uncertain.

V gene TRBV27 combines with J gene TRBJ2-7, with a possible D match to TRBD2 (6 bases). V was shortened by 8 bases and J by 6 bases, with 17 bases between the two germline ends. CDR1 and CDR2 from the germline V gene are MNHEY and SMNVEV (reference sequence). This CDR3 has 13 amino acids. The CDR3 DNA sequence: TGTGCCAGCCTCGGGGGATTGGCGAGCGAGCAGTACTTC. This sequence encodes CASLGGLASEQYF.

J is TRBJ2-5 and V is TRBV5-4; weak D call: TRBD2 (6 bases). Germline values: CDR1 SGHNT, CDR2 YYREEE (reference sequence). The CDR3 consists of 15 residues. V was cut by 5 bases and J by 5 bases, with 19 bases left in between. Here the CDR3 reads CASSKGLGIMETQYF. The DNA for the CDR3 is TGTGCCAGCAGTAAGGGACTGGGGATTATGGAGACCCAGTACTTC.

This clone was seen only once. The V gene is TRBV9, the J gene TRBJ2-6; no reliable D call. Deletions cut 3 bases from V and 7 bases from J, with 11 bases between. From germline, CDR1 is SGDLS and CDR2 YYNGEE. The CDR3 runs 14 residues. CDR3 region: CASSETTRANVLTF. The CDR3 nucleotides are TGTGCCAGCAGCGAAACTACTCGAGCCAACGTCCTGACTTTC.

The chain employs TRBV5-1 and TRBJ2-5; a weak D match, TRBD2 (6 bases). This CDR3 has 14 residues. Trimming cost V 1 base and J 5 bases, with 12 bases left between them. From germline, CDR1 is SGHRS and CDR2 YFSETQ. CDR3: CASSLSTRGETQYF. The DNA of the CDR3 is TGCGCCAGCAGCTTGTCGACTAGAGGGGAGACCCAGTACTTC.

This clone was seen just once. The V call is TRBV11-2, the J call TRBJ2-2; D gene uncertain. Germline lookup yields CDR1 SGHAT and CDR2 FQNNGV. The CDR3 runs to 13 residues. Trimming took 1 base from V and 6 from J, leaving 6 bases between them. The CDR3 loop is CASSLVSPGELFF. DNA for the CDR3: TGTGCCAGCAGCTTAGTGAGCCCCGGGGAGCTGTTTTTT.

Only one count was recorded for this clone. The chain has TRBV11-2 and TRBJ2-7, with 9 bases aligning to TRBD1. The CDR3 length is 14 residues. V shed 3 bases, J shed 3 bases, and the junction held 3 bases outside the gene matches. CDR1 and CDR2 (germline): SGHAT, FQNNGV. CDR3 protein: CASSFTGGRYEQYF. The CDR3 coding sequence is TGTGCCAGCAGCTTTACAGGGGGCCGCTACGAGCAGTACTTC.

This chain connects TRBV28 to TRBJ1-1, with TRBD1 as a possible D gene (5 bases). V was pared by 8 bases and J by 4 bases, with 8 bases between. The V gene's germline CDR1 is MDHEN and CDR2 SYDVKM. CDR3 length: 11 amino acids. CDR3 residues: CASQGATEAFF. The CDR3 bases are TGTGCCAGCCAGGGTGCCACTGAAGCTTTCTTT.

The chain carries TRBV21-1 and TRBJ1-1. TRBV21-1 is a pseudogene segment. The CDR3 sequence is 13 residues long. Here the CDR3 reads CASSNGRRAEAFF. CDR3 coding DNA: TGTGCCAGCAGCAATGGGAGAAGGGCTGAAGCTTTCTTT.

V usage is TRBV15 and J usage is TRBJ1-2; 8 bases line up with TRBD1. The CDR3 runs 13 residues. Losses at the gene ends were 2 bases for V and 5 bases for J; bases not matched to a gene: 1. Looked up from germline, CDR1 is LNHNV and CDR2 is YYDKDF (reference sequence). CDR3 sequence reads: CATSRRTGYGYTF. The DNA of the CDR3 is TGTGCCACCAGCAGACGGACAGGGTATGGCTACACCTTC.

The chain employs TRBV18 and TRBJ2-7, with 7 bases that match TRBD1. The CDR3 sequence is 14 residues long. Germline trimming cut 4 bases from V and 3 bases from J; bases unmatched to any gene: 6. CDR1 KGHSH and CDR2 LQKENI come from the germline V gene. The CDR3 DNA sequence: TGTGCCAGCTCACTGGGACAGTCTGACTACGAGCAGTACTTC. Encoded protein: CASSLGQSDYEQYF.

A few counts support this clone. The chain employs TRBV18 and TRBJ2-7; D is perhaps TRBD2 (7 bases). This CDR3 has 15 amino acids. Germline V gene data show CDR1 as KGHSH and CDR2 as LQKENI. V dropped 4 bases and J dropped 0 bases, with 13 bases sitting between them. CDR3 nucleotides: TGTGCCAGCTCACTAGGGGGAGGGAGCTCCTACGAGCAGTACTTC. It translates to CASSLGGGSSYEQYF. Variable domain in full (rest from reference TRBV18 and TRBJ2-7): NAGVMQNPRHLVRRRGQEARLRCSPMKGHSHVYWYRQLPEEGLKFMVYLQKENIIDESGMPKERFSAEFPKEGPSILRIQQVVRGDSAAYFCASSLGGGSSYEQYFGPGTRLTVT.

The chain recombines TRBV18 with TRBJ2-5, with 9 bases identical to TRBD2. Losses at the gene ends were 3 bases for V and 5 bases for J; bases not matched to a gene: 10. Germline CDR1 and CDR2: KGHSH and LQKENI. The length of the CDR3 is 16 residues. Here the CDR3 reads CASSPLGGGASETQYF. The CDR3 region has the DNA TGTGCCAGCTCACCTCTTGGCGGGGGGGCTTCGGAGACCCAGTACTTC.

The V call is TRBV30, the J call TRBJ2-4; D gene ambiguous. V was trimmed by 0 bases and J by 8 bases, leaving 8 bases between them. The CDR3 is 12 amino acids. Germline-derived CDR1 and CDR2 are GTSNPN and SVGIG (reference sequence). The CDR3 is CAWSVGVDIQYF. Here the CDR3 DNA reads TGTGCCTGGAGTGTCGGAGTTGACATTCAGTACTTC.

The chain couples TRBV4-1 to TRBJ2-3; tentative D call: TRBD2 (5 bases). V lost 1 base and J 6 bases, leaving 8 bases between the germline ends. Germline CDR1 reads MGHRA; CDR2 reads YSYEKL. This CDR3 region has 13 residues. CDR3 bases: TGCGCCAGCAGCCAAGCGGGAATTGATACGCAGTATTTT. Amino acid sequence: CASSQAGIDTQYF.

This clone was counted once. The rearrangement uses TRBV27 and TRBJ1-6; D is ambiguous. V was pared by 3 bases and J by 3 bases, with 6 bases between. The germline V gene has CDR1 MNHEY and CDR2 SMNVEV (reference sequence). The CDR3 consists of 14 residues. The CDR3 sequence: CASSLAVYNSPLHF. The CDR3 DNA reads as TGTGCCAGCAGTTTGGCAGTCTATAATTCACCCCTCCACTTT.

The chain is built from TRBV5-4 and TRBJ1-3; D is ambiguous. Germline CDR1 and CDR2: SGHNT and YYREEE (reference sequence). The CDR3 loop spans 15 amino acids. V was trimmed by 1 base and J by 0 bases, leaving 8 bases between them. In DNA, the CDR3 is TGTGCCAGCAGCTTGCGCCCCAGCTCTGGAAACACCATATATTTT. Protein: CASSLRPSSGNTIYF. The whole variable domain, filled in from reference TRBV5-4 and TRBJ1-3, reads ETGVTQSPTHLIKTRGQQVTLRCSSQSGHNTVSWYQQALGQGPQFIFQYYREEENGRGNFPPRFSGLQFPNYSSELNVNALELDDSALYLCASSLRPSSGNTIYFGEGSWLTVV.

The rearrangement uses TRBV19 and TRBJ2-7, with D perhaps matching TRBD1 (5 bases). V lost 3 bases and J 0 bases, leaving 18 bases between the germline ends. Germline assignment: CDR1 LNHDA and CDR2 SQIVND (reference sequence). This CDR3 region has 17 residues. The CDR3 reads CASSILGGQGSSYEQYF. The DNA of the CDR3 is TGTGCCAGTAGTATCCTCGGTGGGCAGGGAAGCTCCTACGAGCAGTACTTC.

The chain uses TRBV5-6 and TRBJ1-5; D might be TRBD1 (6 bases). This CDR3 contains 14 residues. Germline V gene sequence: CDR1 SGHDT, CDR2 YYEEEE. Trimming removed 0 bases from V and 7 bases from J, with 11 bases in between. The CDR3 bases are TGTGCCAGCAGCTTGGGTGTCAGGGGCCAGCCCCAGCATTTT. Translated: CASSLGVRGQPQHF.

CDR3 loop: CASTPFVTGPDTF. CDR3 coding DNA: TGTGCCAGCACCCCTTTTGTGACAGGACCCGACACCTTC. The chain employs TRBV6-1 and TRBJ1-2, with TRBD1 as a possible D gene (6 bases). CDR3 length equals 13 residues. V was cut by 7 bases and J by 12 bases, with 21 bases left in between. Germline V gene lookup returns CDR1 MNHNS and CDR2 SASEGT.

V usage is TRBV11-1 and J usage is TRBJ1-2; a possible D gene is TRBD1 (5 bases). This CDR3 contains 12 residues. CDR1 is SGHAT, CDR2 FQDESV, per germline (reference sequence). Trimming shortened V by 8 bases and J by 2 bases, and 9 bases separated the two germline ends. The CDR3 bases are TGTGCCAGCCAGGGTCTCAACTATGGCTACACCTTC. The encoded protein is CASQGLNYGYTF.

The V gene is TRBV21-1, the J gene TRBJ1-2; the D call of TRBD1 is as the table states it, not checked on the DNA. TRBV21-1 is a pseudogene locus. The CDR3 is 16 amino acids. The CDR3 loop reads CASSKMRTGLIYGYTF. CDR3 nucleotide sequence: TGTGCCAGCAGCAAAATGAGGACAGGGTTGATTTATGGCTACACCTTC.

This chain joins TRBV5-4 and TRBJ2-7; maybe TRBD1 (5 bases). V was clipped by 0 bases and J by 4 bases, with 8 bases between them. The CDR3 has 13 residues. CDR1 and CDR2 from the germline V gene are SGHNT and YYREEE (reference sequence). The CDR3 DNA reads TGTGCCAGCAGCTTGGACAGGCGATACGAGCAGTACTTC. Amino acid sequence: CASSLDRRYEQYF.

This sequence joins TRBV1 and TRBJ2-5; the table assigns TRBD1, which was not confirmed against the DNA. TRBV1 is shown as a pseudogene. The length of the CDR3 is 17 residues. The CDR3 region has the DNA TGCACCAGCAGCCGTGGACAGGGGGGCGTGATGGGAGAGACCCAGTACTTC. Translated: CTSSRGQGGVMGETQYF.

DNA of the CDR3: TGTGCCAGCAGTGAAGTGGCAGGGCAGAATGAAAAACTGTTTTTT. This translates into CASSEVAGQNEKLFF. This chain connects TRBV2 to TRBJ1-4; perhaps TRBD1 as D (5 bases). The CDR3 sequence is 15 residues long. V lost 1 base and J lost 5, with 11 bases in between. Germline V gene data show CDR1 as SNHLY and CDR2 as FYNNEI.

Here the CDR3 reads CASTGLAGVETQYF. Written as DNA, the CDR3 is TGCGCCAGTACGGGACTAGCGGGGGTCGAGACCCAGTACTTC. The chain links TRBV10-2 to TRBJ2-5; 14 nucleotides match TRBD2. The germline CDR1 and CDR2 sequences are WSHSY and SAAADI. The J segment lost 5 bases and the V segment lost 9 bases, leaving 5 bases of the junction unmatched. This CDR3 has 14 amino acids.

This clone showed up just once. The chain is built from TRBV3-1 (or the pseudogene TRBV3-2) and TRBJ2-5; 9 bases match TRBD2. Germline CDR1 reads LGHDT; CDR2 reads YNNKEL (reference sequence). V was clipped by 6 bases and J by 1 base; unmatched bases: 12. The CDR3 runs to 17 residues. CDR3 in amino acids: CASSQIFPGLAQETQYF. Written as DNA, the CDR3 is TGTGCCAGCAGTCAAATATTCCCGGGACTAGCCCAAGAGACCCAGTACTTC.

V is TRBV5-1 and J is TRBJ1-2; TRBD1 matches at 10 bases. The V gene's germline CDR1 is SGHRS and CDR2 YFSETQ. The CDR3 loop spans 15 amino acids. Unmatched junction bases numbered 6, after V lost 3 bases and J lost 4 bases. The DNA of the CDR3 is TGCGCCAGCAGCTCAAGGACAGGGGGGGCCTATGGCTACACCTTC. Protein product: CASSSRTGGAYGYTF.